The 29 T cell receptor beta chains presented below share a single source sample, sequenced in a study of cytomegalovirus exposure and HLA in healthy donors. Primers for the PCR totalled 60 Vbeta and 13 Jbeta. Assay used: immunoSEQ multiplex PCR; TCRdb lists only in-frame clones, some missing. The sample yields some 110,000 clones, approximately 72% seen once. Sequencing was done on a sample of PBMCs. These receptor sequences come from a man in his late teens or twenties in good health and CMV-seronegative.

The genes are TRBV18 and TRBJ2-2; tentative D call: TRBD1 (6 bases). CDR3 length: 17 residues. Deletions cut 1 base from V and 2 bases from J, with 14 bases between. Per the germline V gene, CDR1 is KGHSH and CDR2 is LQKENI. The CDR3 sequence is CASSPLRTDSNTGELFF. The CDR3 DNA reads as TGTGCCAGCTCACCACTTCGGACGGACAGCAACACCGGGGAGCTGTTTTTT.

This rearrangement joins TRBV15 to TRBJ2-5; D is perhaps TRBD1 (5 bases). V lost 0 bases to trimming and J lost 7 bases, with 21 bases between them. Looked up from germline, CDR1 is LNHNV and CDR2 is YYDKDF (reference sequence). This CDR3 comprises 17 residues. The CDR3 DNA follows: TGTGCCACCAGCAGAGATGGCCAAGGGGCGGCTGCTGGGACCCAGTACTTC. The encoded protein is CATSRDGQGAAAGTQYF.

The chain uses TRBV19 and TRBJ1-3; TRBD1 is a possible D gene (5 bases). V lost 5 bases, J lost 0 bases, and 11 bases lay in between. Germline loops: CDR1 LNHDA, CDR2 SQIVND (reference sequence). The CDR3 sequence is 15 residues long. The CDR3 sequence is CASSAGLNSGNTIYF. The CDR3 bases are TGTGCCAGTAGTGCGGGACTTAACTCTGGAAACACCATATATTTT.

This sequence joins TRBV28 and TRBJ1-4; D call uncertain. CDR1 and CDR2 (germline): MDHEN, SYDVKM. The CDR3 is 15 residues long. Between the trimmed V and J ends, which lost 4 bases and 4 bases, there was a span of 13 bases. The CDR3 reads CASSSRTIINEKLFF. The CDR3 DNA sequence: TGTGCCAGCAGTTCGCGTACCATAATTAATGAAAAACTGTTTTTT.

The J gene is TRBJ2-7, the V gene TRBV29-1; 11 bases map to TRBD1. The CDR3 contains 13 residues. V lost 6 bases to trimming and J lost 6 bases; unmatched junction nucleotides: 7. Looked up from germline, CDR1 is SQVTM and CDR2 is ANQGSEA. CDR3 region: CSVGRGTGGEQYF. The CDR3 region has the DNA TGCAGCGTGGGGCGTGGGACAGGGGGCGAGCAGTACTTC.

The chain uses TRBV5-5 and TRBJ2-7; 9 nucleotides agree with TRBD1. J gave up 3 bases and V 2 bases, and 3 bases lay outside the gene matches. The CDR3 totals 14 residues. Germline V CDR1 and CDR2: SGHKS, YYEKEE (reference sequence). Written as DNA, the CDR3 is TGTGCCAGCAGCTTCGGGACAGGGAGCTACGAGCAGTACTTC. It codes for CASSFGTGSYEQYF.

V usage is TRBV30 and J usage is TRBJ1-1; D ambiguous. V was trimmed by 4 bases and J by 4 bases, leaving 10 bases between them. Per germline, CDR1 GTSNPN and CDR2 SVGIG (reference sequence). The CDR3 is made up of 12 amino acids. The CDR3 DNA sequence: TGTGCCTGGACGCGAGATGCCACTGAAGCTTTCTTT. Its translation is CAWTRDATEAFF.

This chain uses TRBV28 with TRBJ2-5; 8 bases agree with TRBD2. The CDR3 loop spans 14 amino acids. Germline V lookup: CDR1 MDHEN, CDR2 SYDVKM. With 3 bases clipped from V and 5 bases from J, the junction kept 5 bases outside the gene matches. CDR3 loop: CASSFGGAGETQYF. The CDR3 nucleotides read TGTGCCAGCAGTTTCGGGGGGGCAGGGGAGACCCAGTACTTC.

The J gene is TRBJ2-7, the V gene TRBV29-1; 10 bases align to TRBD1. After removal of 8 bases from V and 6 bases from J, the junction contained 4 bases not matched to a gene. The CDR3 contains 11 residues. Germline assignment: CDR1 SQVTM and CDR2 ANQGSEA. CDR3 nucleotides: TGCAGCTTCCGGACAGGGGGCGAGCAGTACTTC. Amino acid sequence: CSFRTGGEQYF.

The chain combines TRBV11-2 with TRBJ2-7; D gene uncertain. Deletions cut 1 base from V and 3 bases from J, with 4 bases between. CDR3 length: 12 residues. Germline assignment: CDR1 SGHAT and CDR2 FQNNGV. The DNA of the CDR3 is TGTGCCAGCAGCTTAGGTAACTACGAGCAGTACTTC. Its translation: CASSLGNYEQYF.

This rearrangement joins TRBV9 to TRBJ1-1; TRBD1 is a possible D gene (5 bases). The germline V gene encodes CDR1 SGDLS and CDR2 YYNGEE. Trimming pared 3 bases from V and 3 bases from J, leaving 9 bases between. There are 13 residues in the CDR3. The DNA for the CDR3 is TGTGCCAGCAGCGCCCGACAGTACACTGAAGCTTTCTTT. This codes for CASSARQYTEAFF.

The chain links TRBV19 to TRBJ2-3; D gene ambiguous. This CDR3 has 14 residues. Germline CDR1 is LNHDA and CDR2 is SQIVND (reference sequence). Trimming cost V 3 bases and J 0 bases, with 7 bases left between them. The CDR3 DNA is TGTGCCAGTAGTATTGGAGTAAGCACAGATACGCAGTATTTT. Translated, it gives CASSIGVSTDTQYF.

The chain has TRBV5-4 and TRBJ2-1; 7 bases agree with TRBD1. Germline V lookup: CDR1 SGHNT, CDR2 YYREEE (reference sequence). The ends lost 4 bases at V and 14 bases at J; junction bases unmatched: 12. This CDR3 has 13 residues. The CDR3 protein is CASSLVRDSGKFF. The CDR3, as DNA: TGTGCCAGCAGCCTTGTTCGGGACAGCGGAAAGTTCTTC.

This clone occurred a few times. The chain uses TRBV6-4 and TRBJ2-2; the match to TRBD2 covers 7 bases. Germline trimming cut 4 bases from V and 4 bases from J; bases unmatched to any gene: 9. Per germline, CDR1 MRHNA and CDR2 SNTAGT. The CDR3 is 16 amino acids. The CDR3 sequence: CASSAQGGVSTGELFF. As DNA, the CDR3 is TGTGCCAGCAGTGCCCAGGGAGGGGTCTCCACCGGGGAGCTGTTTTTT.

This clone has more than one count but fewer than ten. V gene TRBV19 combines with J gene TRBJ2-7, with D perhaps TRBD2 (6 bases). This CDR3 is built from 15 residues. Germline V gene data show CDR1 as LNHDA and CDR2 as SQIVND (reference sequence). The ends were cut back, 4 bases at V and 0 bases at J, with 13 bases in the middle. The CDR3 spells CASSTGTSSSYEQYF. In DNA, the CDR3 is TGTGCCAGTAGTACAGGGACTTCTAGCTCCTACGAGCAGTACTTC.

The chain has TRBV14 and TRBJ2-7, with TRBD2 matching over 7 bases. The CDR3 length is 15 residues. Per the germline V gene, CDR1 is SGHDN and CDR2 is FVKESK. Losses at the gene ends were 0 bases for V and 1 base for J; bases not matched to a gene: 3. The CDR3 coding sequence is TGTGCCAGCAGCCAAGAGTCGGGACTATCCTACGAGCAGTACTTC. It specifies CASSQESGLSYEQYF.

The J gene is TRBJ1-2, the V gene TRBV29-1, with 7 bases that match TRBD1. Germline CDR1 reads SQVTM; CDR2 reads ANQGSEA. J lost 6 bases, V lost 0 bases, and 7 bases had no gene match. CDR3 length equals 14 residues. CDR3 loop: CSVEDRTGLNGYTF. DNA for the CDR3: TGCAGCGTTGAAGATCGGACAGGACTAAATGGCTACACCTTC.

V gene TRBV5-1 combines with J gene TRBJ2-5, with 7 bases lining up with TRBD2. CDR3 length equals 15 residues. The germline CDR1 and CDR2 sequences are SGHRS and YFSETQ. The V segment lost 5 bases and the J segment 1 base; nucleotides outside the gene matches: 8. The CDR3 spells CASSREAGPQETQYF. CDR3 in DNA: TGCGCCAGCAGTCGTGAAGCGGGACCCCAAGAGACCCAGTACTTC.

Note on this clone: Other DNA sequences within the sample encode an identical CDR3. This chain joins TRBV4-1 and TRBJ1-1; D is unresolved. CDR3 length: 15 residues. The ends were cut back, 1 base at V and 2 bases at J, with 11 bases in the middle. Looked up from germline, CDR1 is MGHRA and CDR2 is YSYEKL. DNA for the CDR3: TGCGCCAGCAGCCAAGCAGGTACTGTAAACACTGAAGCTTTCTTT. Translating it yields CASSQAGTVNTEAFF.

V is TRBV7-9 and J is TRBJ2-6; possible D gene TRBD1, 5 bases. Trimming stripped 8 bases from V and 4 bases from J, with 15 bases between. The CDR3 consists of 15 residues. The germline V gene has CDR1 SEHNR and CDR2 FQNEAQ (reference sequence). The chain's CDR3 is CASAGNLGGANVLTF. The CDR3 DNA reads TGTGCCAGCGCAGGGAATCTAGGCGGGGCCAACGTCCTGACTTTC.

The CDR3 loop is CASSPIQGSNYEQYF. DNA of the CDR3: TGTGCCAGCAGCCCTATACAGGGGAGCAACTACGAGCAGTACTTC. This chain uses TRBV6-1 with TRBJ2-7; 7 bases fit TRBD1. The trim removed 6 bases at V and 3 bases at J, leaving 11 bases unmatched. Germline assignment: CDR1 MNHNS and CDR2 SASEGT. This CDR3 has 15 amino acids.

This chain links TRBV11-2 with TRBJ2-1; a weak D match, TRBD2 (5 bases). Germline V gene sequence: CDR1 SGHAT, CDR2 FQNNGV. The CDR3 is 15 amino acids. The V end lost 5 bases, the J end lost 0 bases, and 11 bases lay between the germline ends. CDR3 nucleotides: TGTGCCAGCAGCCCCATTGGGAGCTCCTACAATGAGCAGTTCTTC. Encoded protein: CASSPIGSSYNEQFF.

V is TRBV30 and J is TRBJ2-3; D uncertain. The germline gives CDR1 GTSNPN, CDR2 SVGIG (reference sequence). This CDR3 spans 13 amino acids. V was clipped by 7 bases and J by 2 bases, with 13 bases between them. CDR3 sequence (DNA): TGTGCCTACGCCAGGATATACACAGATACGCAGTATTTT. Amino acids: CAYARIYTDTQYF.

The chain links TRBV7-2 to TRBJ2-3, with 8 bases aligning to TRBD2. Trimming at V came to 1 base and at J to 6 bases, leaving 12 bases not matched to a gene. Per the germline V gene, CDR1 is SGHTA and CDR2 is FQGNSA. This CDR3 contains 17 residues. The CDR3 DNA reads as TGTGCCAGCAGCTTAGGCGGGAGGAGGCTGGATGTGGATACGCAGTATTTT. Translating gives CASSLGGRRLDVDTQYF.

The rearrangement links TRBV30 to TRBJ2-7, with a tentative D call TRBD2 (5 bases). Germline V lookup: CDR1 GTSNPN, CDR2 SVGIG (reference sequence). Trimming took 1 base from V and 6 from J, leaving 7 bases between them. This CDR3 is 11 amino acids long. The CDR3 region is CAWSAGGEQYF. CDR3 DNA sequence: TGTGCCTGGAGTGCCGGAGGCGAGCAGTACTTC.

This clone has just one count. The chain is built from TRBV7-8 and TRBJ2-1; TRBD2 agrees at 8 bases. After removal of 5 bases from V and 9 bases from J, the junction contained 12 bases not matched to a gene. There are 15 residues in the CDR3. Germline V gene sequence: CDR1 SGHVS, CDR2 FQNEAQ. CDR3 sequence reads: CASSPQPGLVAEQFF. In nucleotides, the CDR3 is TGTGCCAGCAGCCCACAACCGGGACTAGTCGCTGAGCAGTTCTTC.

On this clone itself: In the same sample, other DNA sequences code for this CDR3. The chain couples TRBV30 to TRBJ1-4; TRBD1 agrees at 11 bases. The CDR3 extends over 14 amino acids. V shed 2 bases, J shed 7 bases, and the junction held 3 bases outside the gene matches. Germline CDR1 and CDR2: GTSNPN and SVGIG (reference sequence). CDR3 bases: TGTGCCTGGAGTTCCGGGACAGGGGGTGAAAAACTGTTTTTT. Translating gives CAWSSGTGGEKLFF.

The chain is built from TRBV28 and TRBJ1-5; tentative D call: TRBD1 (6 bases). The CDR3 loop spans 14 amino acids. CDR1 and CDR2 (germline): MDHEN, SYDVKM. V lost 5 bases, J lost 4 bases, and 12 bases lay in between. CDR3 DNA sequence: TGTGCCAGCAGTCATCTTACAGGGAATCAGCCCCAGCATTTT. This gives the protein CASSHLTGNQPQHF.

This chain links TRBV30 with TRBJ1-1; D call uncertain. V was shortened by 1 base and J by 3 bases, with 9 bases between the two germline ends. The CDR3 length is 13 residues. The germline V gene encodes CDR1 GTSNPN and CDR2 SVGIG (reference sequence). The CDR3, as DNA: TGTGCCTGGAGTGCGGGGTTGGACACTGAAGCTTTCTTT. Translating gives CAWSAGLDTEAFF.